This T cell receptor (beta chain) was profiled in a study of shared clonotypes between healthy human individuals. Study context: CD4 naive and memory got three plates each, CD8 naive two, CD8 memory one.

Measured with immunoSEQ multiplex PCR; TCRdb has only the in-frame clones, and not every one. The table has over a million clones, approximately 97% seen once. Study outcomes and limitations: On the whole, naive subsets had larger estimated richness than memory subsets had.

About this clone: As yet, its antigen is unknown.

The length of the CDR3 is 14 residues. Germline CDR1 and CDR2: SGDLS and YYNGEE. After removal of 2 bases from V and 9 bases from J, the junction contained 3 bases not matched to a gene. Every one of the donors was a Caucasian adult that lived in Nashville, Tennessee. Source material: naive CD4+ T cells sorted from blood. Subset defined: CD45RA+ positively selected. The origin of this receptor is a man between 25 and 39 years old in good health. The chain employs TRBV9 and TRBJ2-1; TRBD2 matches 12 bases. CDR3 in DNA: TGTGCCAGCAGCGTGACTAGCGGGAGTTCTGAGCAGTTCTTC. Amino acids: CASSVTSGSSEQFF.